The rows below give T cell receptor beta chains drawn from one sample of a study of blood T cell repertoires in COVID-19. TCRdb keeps only in-frame clones here, not all; method: immunoSEQ multiplex PCR. This table holds approximately 100,000 clones, about four fifths found once. Sequenced sample: peripheral blood. These receptors all come from a man in his fifties or sixties with acute or convalescent COVID-19. Both conserved end residues are part of each CDR3. The order of the fields is CDR3 DNA, CDR3 protein, D gene, V gene, J gene, clone size, CDR3 length. D genes are given only for firm matches. Size tells how often a clone was seen (once, few, many) or the class of an expanded clone, and some rows leave it out.

DNA: TGCGCCAGCAGCCAAGAAGATCTTGGGACAGGGCGCAATGAGCAGTTCTTC; CDR3: CASSQEDLGTGRNEQFF; D: TRBD1; V: TRBV4-1; J: TRBJ2-1; size: .; length: 17
DNA: TGTGCCAGCAGTTTATCGTACGGGGTTCGCTATGGCTACACCTTC; CDR3: CASSLSYGVRYGYTF; D: .; V: TRBV27; J: TRBJ1-2; size: .; length: 15
DNA: TGTGCCAGCAGCCCAGCGGGACCCGGAGGGAATGAGCAGTTCTTC; CDR3: CASSPAGPGGNEQFF; D: TRBD2; V: TRBV9; J: TRBJ2-1; size: .; length: 15
DNA: TGTGCCAGTCAGATGGACCCGGGACAGTTCACAGATACGCAGTATTTT; CDR3: CASQMDPGQFTDTQYF; D: TRBD1; V: TRBV10-3; J: TRBJ2-3; size: once; length: 16
DNA: TGCGCCAGCAGGGAGCGGAATGAGCAGTTCTTC; CDR3: CASRERNEQFF; D: .; V: TRBV5-1; J: TRBJ2-1; size: .; length: 11
DNA: TGTGCCAGTAGTATAGCGGGAGGGCCCCACGAGCAGTACTTC; CDR3: CASSIAGGPHEQYF; D: TRBD2; V: TRBV19; J: TRBJ2-7; size: .; length: 14
DNA: TGTGCCAGCGGTTCTCTCAGGGGTGAGCAGTTCTTC; CDR3: CASGSLRGEQFF; D: .; V: TRBV6-5; J: TRBJ2-1; size: .; length: 12
DNA: TGCGCCAGCAGCTCCCTCCGACAGGGGGAGGAGCAGTTCTTC; CDR3: CASSSLRQGEEQFF; D: TRBD1; V: TRBV5-1; J: TRBJ2-1; size: .; length: 14
DNA: TGTGCCAGCAGCAGGGGGACAGGCAGGGCCGAAGCTTTCTTT; CDR3: CASSRGTGRAEAFF; D: TRBD1; V: TRBV7-8; J: TRBJ1-1; size: few; length: 14
DNA: TGCGCCAGCAGCTTGGTACCGGGGATAAGCACAGATACGCAGTATTTT; CDR3: CASSLVPGISTDTQYF; D: .; V: TRBV5-1; J: TRBJ2-3; size: .; length: 16
DNA: TGCGCCAGCAGCTTTCTAGGAGTTAACACTGAAGCTTTCTTT; CDR3: CASSFLGVNTEAFF; D: .; V: TRBV5-1; J: TRBJ1-1; size: .; length: 14
DNA: TGTGCCAGCAGCGTTTTGGGGGCGTCGTACTATGGCTACACCTTC; CDR3: CASSVLGASYYGYTF; D: .; V: TRBV5-8; J: TRBJ1-2; size: .; length: 15
DNA: TGTGCCAGCAAGCTAGCGGTAACCTACGAGCAGTACTTC; CDR3: CASKLAVTYEQYF; D: TRBD2; V: TRBV2; J: TRBJ2-7; size: few; length: 13
DNA: TGTGCCAGCAGTTTTGGCGCAGAGAGGTGGGCAGATACGCAGTATTTT; CDR3: CASSFGAERWADTQYF; D: .; V: TRBV27; J: TRBJ2-3; size: .; length: 16
DNA: TGTGCCAGCAGCCCCCAGAGGGGGACAGGGGACGAGCAGTACTTC; CDR3: CASSPQRGTGDEQYF; D: TRBD1; V: TRBV7-6; J: TRBJ2-7; size: .; length: 15
DNA: TGTGCCAGCAGCCCTGGACAGGGGGAGGTCTATGGCTACACCTTC; CDR3: CASSPGQGEVYGYTF; D: TRBD1; V: TRBV7-9; J: TRBJ1-2; size: .; length: 15
DNA: TGTGCCTGGAGTCACAATCGACAGGGCTACCCCCTCGGCTACACCTTC; CDR3: CAWSHNRQGYPLGYTF; D: TRBD1; V: TRBV30; J: TRBJ1-2; size: .; length: 16
DNA: TGTGCCAGTAGTATGGGCAGGGTTTTGGCTAGCGGGAGCTCAGATACGCAGTATTTT; CDR3: CASSMGRVLASGSSDTQYF; D: TRBD2; V: TRBV19; J: TRBJ2-3; size: .; length: 19
DNA: TGTGCCAGCAGCAGACTTGCCTCCAACCAAGAGACCCAGTACTTC; CDR3: CASSRLASNQETQYF; D: .; V: TRBV6-5; J: TRBJ2-5; size: .; length: 15
DNA: TGTGCCACCAGTGAGTTACTAGCGGGAAAGGAGACCCAGTACTTC; CDR3: CATSELLAGKETQYF; D: TRBD2; V: TRBV24-1; J: TRBJ2-5; size: few; length: 15
DNA: TGTGCCAGCAGTTTGGGGGGGGCCAGCCAGAATTTT; CDR3: CASSLGGASQNF; D: .; V: TRBV6-5; J: TRBJ1-5; size: .; length: 12
DNA: TGCAGTGCTAGTCCGGGAGGGGGCACAGATACGCAGTATTTT; CDR3: CSASPGGGTDTQYF; D: TRBD2; V: TRBV20-1; J: TRBJ2-3; size: .; length: 14
DNA: TGTGCCACCCCTTCGATTAGCGGGAGGGCCAACTATGAGCAGTTCTTC; CDR3: CATPSISGRANYEQFF; D: TRBD2; V: TRBV2; J: TRBJ2-1; size: .; length: 16
DNA: TGTGCCAGTAGGACTAGCGGGAACACCGGGGAGCTGTTTTTT; CDR3: CASRTSGNTGELFF; D: TRBD2; V: TRBV6-5; J: TRBJ2-2; size: few; length: 14
DNA: TGTGCCAGCAGTGCTTCAAGGTGGACAGGGAGCACAGATACGCAGTATTTT; CDR3: CASSASRWTGSTDTQYF; D: TRBD1; V: TRBV6-1; J: TRBJ2-3; size: .; length: 17
DNA: TGTGCCAGCAGTCAAGGGAAATCGGGAGAATATAGCAATCAGCCCCAGCATTTT; CDR3: CASSQGKSGEYSNQPQHF; D: .; V: TRBV27; J: TRBJ1-5; size: once; length: 18